The sample holds many counts of the clone carrying this TCR beta chain. What it recognizes is unknown. Separate cDNA molecules each had unique molecular identifiers attached to them. Each CDR3 protein is one row after TCRdb ran MiXCR on the 5' RACE reads. The sample lists 20,000 to 25,000 distinct CDR3 sequences, 3.5% to 4.5% occurring once. This entry comes from a study of early T cells in non-severe SARS-CoV-2 infection. The overall study: Sequenced material consisted of bulk RNA (from unsorted whole blood), and chains were unpaired.

Broader study findings: VDJdb matching skewed toward anti-spike CD8 responses, missing private and CD4 specificities.

This receptor was identified in an adult who was a healthcare worker with PCR-confirmed SARS-CoV-2 infection or an uninfected control (not recorded which). Sequencing was performed on whole blood.

The DNA of the CDR3 is TGTGCCAGCCTCGACAGCACCGGGGAGCTGTTTTTT. Amino acids: CASLDSTGELFF. The chain recombines TRBV6-1 with TRBJ2-2; D possibly corresponds to TRBD1 (5 bases). Germline V gene lookup returns CDR1 MNHNS and CDR2 SASEGT. This CDR3 contains 12 residues. Trimming removed 8 bases at V and 4 bases at J, with 8 bases between.